Listed below are T cell receptor beta chains from one sample, sequenced in a study of blood T cell repertoires in COVID-19. The table came from immunoSEQ multiplex PCR; TCRdb's copy has only in-frame clones and leaves some out. The repertoire holds around 250,000 clones, 80% to 90% seen once, with 4.1% in the top ten. Sequenced sample: PBMCs or T cells enriched from blood (not recorded which). The receptors here all came from a woman in her twenties or thirties who had recovered from COVID-19. Each CDR3 is given without its conserved first and last residue.

TRBJ2-1 TRBV6-4 ASSDSYRDRGLNEQF
TRBJ2-7 TRBV18 ASSTTSGSSEQY
TRBJ1-1 TRBV3-1/TRBV3-2 ASRVDSGLNTEAF
TRBJ1-4 TRBV5-4 ASSSQGVNNEKLF
TRBJ2-7 TRBV5-1 ASSLALAAYEQY
TRBJ1-1 TRBV28 ASSSPRQRGRTEAF
TRBJ2-3 TRBV28 ASSFRNSGGRDTQY
TRBJ1-4 TRBV28 ASSLGPDRDEKLF
TRBJ1-1 TRBV5-1 ASSWGIGEGNTEAF
TRBJ2-7 TRBV20-1 SASPPAVANEQY
TRBJ2-1 TRBV4-1 ASSQGPLTGEQF
TRBJ1-1 TRBV9 ASSVDMNTEAF
TRBJ2-3 TRBV9 ASGRVGDTQY
TRBJ1-5 TRBV19 ASSTTGGMSNQPQH
TRBJ2-1 TRBV19 ATRTSGTSYNEQF
TRBJ1-1 TRBV3-1/TRBV3-2 ASSHNREAF
TRBJ1-6 TRBV27 ASSFSRGRGYNSPLH
TRBJ2-1 TRBV7-9 ASSIRQTNEQF
TRBJ2-1 TRBV21-1 ASSKVGTSGRPYNEQF
TRBJ1-4 TRBV19 AISGSDEKLF
TRBJ2-7 TRBV7-8 ASRLFETGEYEQY
TRBJ1-2 TRBV30 AWSVVPGPHYGYT
TRBJ2-5 TRBV14 ASSQDHSGPQY
TRBJ1-2 TRBV28 ASSFYTEGYGYT
TRBJ1-4 TRBV7-9 ASSLDTGQNEKLF
TRBJ2-3 TRBV27 ASSPHRPGQENTQY
TRBJ1-1 TRBV19 ASTVGPGGTEAF
TRBJ1-2 TRBV4-3 ASSQDKYYGYT
TRBJ1-1 TRBV28 ASSLVRGLMGGTEAF